These T cell receptor beta chains were read from a single sample in a study of blood T cell repertoires in COVID-19. Assay used: immunoSEQ multiplex PCR; TCRdb lists only in-frame clones, some missing. The sample yields over 55,000 clones, more than 85% seen once. Specimen: peripheral blood. The receptors stem from a man in his sixties with acute or convalescent COVID-19. Both conserved end residues are part of each CDR3. D genes are given only for firm matches. Clone size appears in some rows only: once, few, many, or a class for an expanded clone.

clone size,J gene,V gene,D gene,CDR3 protein,CDR3 DNA
.,TRBJ2-3,TRBV5-1,.,CASSYRGDTQYF,TGCGCCAGCAGCTACCGAGGAGATACGCAGTATTTT
.,TRBJ2-3,TRBV29-1,.,CSVSSVPTDTQYF,TGCAGCGTGTCTAGCGTTCCAACAGATACGCAGTATTTT
.,TRBJ2-7,TRBV28,TRBD1,CASRPYIRTGQGARSSYEQYF,TGTGCCAGCAGACCATACATTAGGACGGGACAGGGGGCGAGGAGCTCCTACGAGCAGTACTTC
.,TRBJ2-3,TRBV29-1,.,CSVGAGYEDTQYF,TGCAGCGTAGGGGCAGGGTATGAGGATACGCAGTATTTT
.,TRBJ2-1,TRBV7-2,TRBD2,CASSLDPSGYNEQFF,TGTGCCAGCAGCTTAGATCCTAGCGGGTACAATGAGCAGTTCTTC
.,TRBJ1-2,TRBV2,TRBD1,CASRGQGAVGGYTF,TGTGCCAGCAGGGGACAGGGGGCGGTTGGTGGCTACACCTTC
.,TRBJ2-7,TRBV18,TRBD1,CASSPTGDGYEQYF,TGTGCCAGCTCACCCACAGGGGACGGTTACGAGCAGTACTTC
.,TRBJ2-3,TRBV2,.,CASTGDFTDTQYF,TGTGCCAGCACTGGGGACTTCACAGATACGCAGTATTTT
.,TRBJ1-4,TRBV7-8,.,CASSLERGNLEKLFF,TGTGCCAGCAGCTTAGAAAGGGGCAATCTAGAAAAACTGTTTTTT
.,TRBJ2-2,TRBV24-1,TRBD2,CATSDLGLAGGPNTGELFF,TGTGCCACCAGTGATTTGGGGTTAGCGGGAGGGCCAAACACCGGGGAGCTGTTTTTT
.,TRBJ1-4,TRBV18,TRBD1,CASSPSGTDEKLFF,TGTGCCAGCTCACCATCCGGGACAGATGAAAAACTGTTTTTT
.,TRBJ1-1,TRBV18,TRBD1,CASSPSADRGDTEAFF,TGTGCCAGCTCACCATCGGCGGACAGGGGAGACACTGAAGCTTTCTTT
few,TRBJ1-4,TRBV30,.,CAWIPRKGGEEKLFF,TGTGCCTGGATCCCTCGGAAAGGGGGAGAGGAAAAACTGTTTTTT
.,TRBJ2-3,TRBV5-1,TRBD2,CASSSGLAGGINTQYF,TGCGCCAGCAGCTCTGGACTAGCGGGAGGTATAAATACGCAGTATTTT
.,TRBJ2-7,TRBV5-4,.,CASSFVLAGAYEQYF,TGTGCCAGCAGCTTCGTCCTTGCGGGTGCCTACGAGCAGTACTTC
.,TRBJ2-3,TRBV7-9,TRBD1,CASSLTGFADTQYF,TGTGCCAGCAGCCTGACAGGGTTTGCAGATACGCAGTATTTT
.,TRBJ1-5,TRBV9,TRBD1,CASSTQGANQPQHF,TGTGCCAGCAGCACCCAGGGGGCTAATCAGCCCCAGCATTTT
.,TRBJ2-1,TRBV6-5,.,CASSYGEGVNEQFF,TGTGCCAGCAGTTACGGAGAGGGCGTAAATGAGCAGTTCTTC
once,TRBJ2-1,TRBV9,TRBD2,CASSVGGGRFYNEQFF,TGTGCCAGCAGCGTAGGGGGCGGGAGGTTCTACAATGAGCAGTTCTTC
.,TRBJ2-3,TRBV29-1,TRBD2,CSVSGTSGTLGTDTQYF,TGCAGCGTTTCCGGGACTAGCGGGACTCTTGGCACAGATACGCAGTATTTT
.,TRBJ2-1,TRBV4-1,TRBD2,CASSEGTRGYEQFF,TGCGCCAGCAGCGAAGGGACTAGGGGCTATGAGCAGTTCTTC
.,TRBJ1-1,TRBV14,.,CASSHRQGSGNTEAFF,TGTGCCAGCAGCCACCGGCAGGGTTCTGGAAACACTGAAGCTTTCTTT
.,TRBJ1-5,TRBV19,.,CASSNQASNQPQHF,TGTGCCAGTAGTAACCAAGCAAGCAATCAGCCCCAGCATTTT
.,TRBJ1-5,TRBV25-1,.,CASSESGIYQPQHF,TGTGCCAGCAGTGAATCCGGGATCTATCAGCCCCAGCATTTT
.,TRBJ1-4,TRBV7-8,TRBD1,CASRTDDRDREKLFF,TGTGCCAGCAGAACCGACGACAGGGATCGGGAAAAACTGTTTTTT
.,TRBJ2-5,TRBV10-2,TRBD1,CASTRGLGQGVSGTKTQYF,TGCGCCAGCACCAGAGGGTTGGGACAGGGGGTTTCGGGCACAAAGACCCAGTACTTC
.,TRBJ1-5,TRBV6-2/TRBV6-3,.,CASSAPTGYQPQHF,TGTGCCAGCAGTGCCCCGACGGGGTATCAGCCCCAGCATTTT
.,TRBJ1-1,TRBV5-1,.,CASSLDSMNTEAFF,TGCGCCAGTTCCTTAGACAGCATGAACACTGAAGCTTTCTTT
few,TRBJ1-5,TRBV28,.,CASSFFFPRYSNQPQHF,TGTGCCAGCAGTTTTTTCTTCCCCAGGTATAGCAATCAGCCCCAGCATTTT
.,TRBJ1-1,TRBV28,TRBD1,CASRERDRDGNTEAFF,TGTGCCAGCAGGGAGAGGGACAGAGATGGGAACACTGAAGCTTTCTTT
.,TRBJ2-2,TRBV7-9,.,CASSPRSGTGELFF,TGTGCCAGCAGCCCAAGGTCGGGGACCGGGGAGCTGTTTTTT